The 10 T cell receptor beta chains below were found in one sample sequenced in a study of cytomegalovirus exposure and HLA in healthy donors. The primer mix had 60 Vbeta and 13 Jbeta primers. Measured with immunoSEQ multiplex PCR; TCRdb has only the in-frame clones, and not every one. The table includes some 150,000 clones, roughly four fifths detected once. Sequencing input: PBMCs. These receptors came from a female donor in good health and CMV-seronegative.

The rearrangement joins TRBV21-1 to TRBJ2-1; the table's D call TRBD2 went unverified against the DNA. TRBV21-1 represents a pseudogene. CDR3 length equals 16 residues. The CDR3 region has the DNA TGTGCCAGCAGCCCCCTAGGAGCTGGCTCCTACAATGAGCAGTTCTTC. It yields the protein CASSPLGAGSYNEQFF.

About this clone itself: Distinct nucleotide sequences in the sample also encode this CDR3. The chain has TRBV7-9 and TRBJ2-7, with D possibly being TRBD2 (5 bases). V gave up 1 base and J gave up 6 bases, with 7 bases separating them. The CDR3 runs 12 residues. Germline V gene data show CDR1 as SEHNR and CDR2 as FQNEAQ (reference sequence). The CDR3 sequence: CASSLGGGEQYF. The CDR3 DNA sequence: TGTGCCAGCAGCTTAGGAGGAGGCGAGCAGTACTTC.

The chain joins TRBV2 to TRBJ2-1; D is unclear. Germline loops: CDR1 SNHLY, CDR2 FYNNEI. The CDR3 totals 10 residues. V shed 5 bases and J shed 6 bases, with 2 bases lying between them. The CDR3 coding sequence is TGTGCCAGCAGTCTCAATGAGCAGTTCTTC. Translation: CASSLNEQFF.

The CDR3 loop is CASSLTGDSYNSPLHF. The CDR3 DNA reads TGTGCCAGCAGTTTGACAGGGGACTCCTATAATTCACCCCTCCACTTT. This chain joins TRBV27 and TRBJ1-6; TRBD1 agrees at 8 bases. V lost 3 bases to trimming and J lost 0 bases; unmatched junction nucleotides: 1. Germline CDR1 reads MNHEY; CDR2 reads SMNVEV (reference sequence). The CDR3 spans 16 residues.

The rearrangement uses TRBV10-3 and TRBJ1-2, with 7 bases that match TRBD1. This CDR3 is built from 16 residues. V was pared by 3 bases and J by 2 bases, with 9 bases of the junction left unmatched. CDR1 is ENHRY and CDR2 is SYGVKD in the germline V gene. DNA for the CDR3: TGTGCCATCAGTGAAAATAACCGGGACAGAAACTATGGCTACACCTTC. Its translation: CAISENNRDRNYGYTF.

The CDR3 loop reads CASRSSSEETQYF. The CDR3 coding sequence is TGTGCCAGTAGAAGTAGTTCCGAAGAGACCCAGTACTTC. This chain joins TRBV19 and TRBJ2-5; D gene uncertain. V dropped 6 bases and J dropped 3 bases, with 11 bases sitting between them. Germline CDR1 and CDR2: LNHDA and SQIVND (reference sequence). This CDR3 comprises 13 residues.

The chain uses TRBV10-3 and TRBJ1-4; D is unresolved. V dropped 4 bases and J dropped 4 bases, with 13 bases sitting between them. Germline V lookup: CDR1 ENHRY, CDR2 SYGVKD. This CDR3 region has 15 residues. DNA for the CDR3: TGTGCCATCAGTGCCGAGCAGGCCCTTAATGAAAAACTGTTTTTT. Its protein product is CAISAEQALNEKLFF.

This chain uses TRBV21-1 with TRBJ2-7; the D call of TRBD1 is as the table states it, not checked on the DNA. TRBV21-1 is a pseudogene locus. The CDR3 sequence is 15 residues long. The CDR3 region is CASSSRTGESYEQYF. In DNA form, the CDR3 reads TGTGCCAGCAGCTCCCGGACAGGGGAATCCTACGAGCAGTACTTC.

The chain carries TRBV7-9 and TRBJ2-7; 15 bases agree with TRBD2. CDR3 length: 15 amino acids. V shed 5 bases, J shed 3 bases, and the junction held 2 bases outside the gene matches. In germline, CDR1 is SEHNR, CDR2 FQNEAQ (reference sequence). In DNA, the CDR3 is TGTGCCAGCAGCCGGACTAGCGGGAGGGGCTACGAGCAGTACTTC. This gives the protein CASSRTSGRGYEQYF.

This clone has a single count. The germline gene is not matched at one end of the junction; a read error may be the cause. The chain recombines TRBV7-9 with TRBJ2-7; 7 bases agree with TRBD1. Germline V gene lookup returns CDR1 SEHNR and CDR2 FQNEAQ (reference sequence). The CDR3 has 17 residues. The CDR3 reads CSSSLETGTAYSYEQYF. The CDR3 nucleotides read TGTTCCAGCAGCTTAGAGACCGGGACAGCCTACTCCTACGAGCAGTACTTC.